The TCR beta chain under discussion was sequenced for a study of blood T cell repertoires in COVID-19. Across the study: Researchers got acute and convalescent COVID-19 samples from the United States, Italy and Spain. In each case, the material was cDNA or gDNA derived from T cells, B-cell-depleted T cells, or PBMCs.

The germline V gene has CDR1 LGHDT and CDR2 YNNKEL (reference sequence). Trimming shortened V by 4 bases and J by 6 bases, and 3 bases separated the two germline ends. This CDR3 spans 11 amino acids. The Seattle patients, enrolled during active infection, were followed longitudinally. In the source study's methods: By means of reference gene primer amplification, nucleated cell counts were estimated. The assay was immunoSEQ multiplex PCR, and TCRdb's table has in-frame clones only and misses some. V and J calls and clone size come straight from that table; D and trimming were deduced from the DNA. The table records roughly 150,000 clones, around 85% of them present only once.

The specimen was peripheral blood. The clonotype originates from a man older than 75 with COVID-19, enrolled during active disease. The rearrangement uses TRBV3-1 (or the pseudogene TRBV3-2) and TRBJ1-4; no clear D gene. The CDR3 loop reads CASSRDEKLFF. CDR3 nucleotide sequence: TGTGCCAGCAGCCGCGATGAAAAACTGTTTTTT.